A single sample is the source of the 22 T cell receptor beta chains below, sequenced in a study of identical twins. TCRdb used MiXCR to reprocess the 5' RACE reads, holding one entry per CDR3 protein. The data hold approximately 1.8 million distinct CDR3 sequences, with around 33% observed a single time. Material: cord blood. These receptors came from a newborn girl in good health.

Only a few counts were recorded for this clonotype. The chain uses TRBV27 and TRBJ1-6; 7 positions agree with TRBD1. Trimming cost V 5 bases and J 1 base; bases outside gene matches: 8. Germline values: CDR1 MNHEY, CDR2 SMNVEV (reference sequence). CDR3 size: 17 residues. The CDR3 DNA reads as TGTGCCAGCAGTCTCCGACAGGGAGGATCCTATAATTCACCCCTCCACTTT. It specifies CASSLRQGGSYNSPLHF.

The chain uses TRBV20-1 and TRBJ1-5; the D is unclear. The germline V gene encodes CDR1 DFQATT and CDR2 SNEGSKA (reference sequence). The CDR3 is made up of 15 amino acids. V was shortened by 3 bases and J by 2 bases, with 14 bases between the two germline ends. CDR3 sequence (DNA): TGCAGTGCTAGCCCGGCGGACTTCGGCAATCAGCCCCAGCATTTT. Translated, it gives CSASPADFGNQPQHF.

The chain recombines TRBV20-1 with TRBJ2-5; 11 bases agree with TRBD2. Germline V gene data show CDR1 as DFQATT and CDR2 as SNEGSKA (reference sequence). This CDR3 has 16 residues. The trim removed 6 bases at V and 11 bases at J, leaving 20 bases unmatched. CDR3 region: CSAPDRTSGLNNEQYF. CDR3 DNA: TGCAGTGCCCCGGACAGGACTAGCGGGTTAAACAATGAGCAGTACTTC.

A few counts support this clonotype. The gene calls are TRBV6-1 and TRBJ2-3, with TRBD2 identical over 8 bases. This CDR3 comprises 16 residues. CDR1 is MNHNS, CDR2 SASEGT, per germline. The J segment lost 3 bases and the V segment lost 0 bases, leaving 5 bases of the junction unmatched. The CDR3 region is CASSEARGGTTDTQYF. As DNA, the CDR3 is TGTGCCAGCAGTGAAGCACGGGGGGGTACTACAGATACGCAGTATTTT.

The sample holds a few counts of this clonotype. The V call is TRBV10-1, the J call TRBJ1-2; unclear D gene. V was clipped by 3 bases and J by 6 bases, with 11 bases between them. The CDR3 is made up of 13 amino acids. Germline CDR1 is WNHNN and CDR2 is SYGVQD (reference sequence). The CDR3 loop is CASSDLRRNGYTF. The CDR3 region has the DNA TGCGCCAGCAGTGACCTAAGACGGAATGGCTACACCTTC.

This chain links TRBV20-1 with TRBJ1-6; 9 positions match TRBD1. V was clipped by 5 bases and J by 9 bases; unmatched bases: 8. This CDR3 spans 14 amino acids. Germline CDR1 reads DFQATT; CDR2 reads SNEGSKA (reference sequence). The CDR3 loop is CSASPGTGLSPLHF. CDR3 sequence (DNA): TGCAGTGCTTCCCCCGGGACAGGGCTTTCACCCCTCCACTTT.

This clonotype has just a few counts. In DNA form, the CDR3 reads TGTGCCAGCATAAGGAAGGGTTGGGGACAGCCCCAGCATTTT. Its translation is CASIRKGWGQPQHF. The rearrangement joins TRBV6-6 to TRBJ1-5, with D hard to call. The germline CDR1 and CDR2 sequences are MNHNY and SVGAGI (reference sequence). V lost 7 bases and J lost 7, with 17 bases in between. The CDR3 is 14 residues long.

The chain has TRBV20-1 and TRBJ2-4; no clear D. Trimming took 0 bases from V and 7 from J, leaving 16 bases between them. CDR3 length: 15 amino acids. Germline V gene sequence: CDR1 DFQATT, CDR2 SNEGSKA (reference sequence). The CDR3 region has the DNA TGCAGTGCTAGAGACCCACTCCACTCAGCTAACATTCAGTACTTC. Amino acid sequence: CSARDPLHSANIQYF.

The chain carries TRBV20-1 and TRBJ2-7, with TRBD1 matching 8 bases. This CDR3 comprises 13 residues. Germline trimming cut 4 bases from V and 5 bases from J; bases unmatched to any gene: 7. Per the germline V gene, CDR1 is DFQATT and CDR2 is SNEGSKA (reference sequence). The CDR3 DNA reads as TGCAGTGCTATTTGGACAGGGACTCACGAGCAGTACTTC. It encodes CSAIWTGTHEQYF.

For this clonotype: A much larger clone lies one base from this, so it may be a read error. The chain uses TRBV4-2 and TRBJ2-1; TRBD2 aligns across 9 bases. The germline V gene encodes CDR1 LGHNA and CDR2 YNFKEQ. The CDR3 sequence is 19 residues long. CDR3 residues: CASSTRMGLAVNSHNEQFF. In DNA, the CDR3 is TGTGCCAGCAGCACCCGAATGGGACTAGCCGTTAACTCCCACAATGAGCAGTTCTTC.

This chain connects TRBV5-1 to TRBJ2-1; 7 nucleotides align to TRBD2. The V and J ends lost 4 bases and 3 bases, in that order; junction bases with no gene match: 7. Germline V gene lookup returns CDR1 SGHRS and CDR2 YFSETQ. This CDR3 region has 15 residues. CDR3 in DNA: TGCGCCAGCAGCAGGAGCGGGAATGGCTACAATGAGCAGTTCTTC. Amino acid sequence: CASSRSGNGYNEQFF.

This chain uses TRBV5-1 with TRBJ2-3, with D perhaps TRBD1 or TRBD2 (5 bases each). Germline V CDR1 and CDR2: SGHRS, YFSETQ. The CDR3 is 14 residues long. V lost 3 bases and J lost 6, with 14 bases in between. CDR3 in amino acids: CASSWDPISDTQYF. CDR3 sequence (DNA): TGCGCCAGCAGCTGGGACCCCATATCTGATACGCAGTATTTT.

This clonotype was detected once. A junction end diverges from the germline sequence, so it may reflect a read error. The chain is built from TRBV24-1 and TRBJ2-3; D perhaps matches TRBD1 (6 bases). The CDR3 sequence is 16 residues long. In germline, CDR1 is KGHDR, CDR2 SFDVKD. The CDR3 sequence: CATSDPQGSVTGTQYF. The CDR3 DNA reads TGTGCCACCAGTGACCCACAGGGCTCGGTCACAGGTACGCAGTATTTT.

This clonotype showed up just a few times. This chain connects TRBV6-1 to TRBJ1-4, with D uncertain. CDR3 length equals 14 residues. V lost 1 base and J lost 5, with 8 bases in between. CDR1 is MNHNS and CDR2 is SASEGT in the germline V gene. CDR3 DNA sequence: TGTGCCAGCAGTGAAGGGCCCAACAATGAAAAACTGTTTTTT. This sequence encodes CASSEGPNNEKLFF.

This clonotype was detected only a few times. The V call is TRBV2, the J call TRBJ1-2; D is uncertain. Looked up from germline, CDR1 is SNHLY and CDR2 is FYNNEI. The V end lost 2 bases, the J end lost 5 bases, and 12 bases lay between the germline ends. CDR3 length: 14 residues. CDR3 protein: CASSEWPAGYGYTF. The CDR3 DNA follows: TGTGCCAGCAGTGAATGGCCCGCGGGGTATGGCTACACCTTC. Combining the CDR3 with reference TRBV2 and TRBJ1-2 gives the whole variable domain EPEVTQTPSHQVTQMGQEVILRCVPISNHLYFYWYRQILGQKVEFLVSFYNNEISEKSEIFDDQFSVERPDGSNFTLKIRSTKLEDSAMYFCASSEWPAGYGYTFGSGTRLTVV.

The V call is TRBV4-1, the J call TRBJ2-5; perhaps TRBD1 as D (6 bases). V lost 4 bases to trimming and J lost 11 bases, with 17 bases between them. CDR1 MGHRA and CDR2 YSYEKL come from the germline V gene. CDR3 size: 13 residues. CDR3: CASSPRDTNEQYF. The DNA for the CDR3 is TGCGCCAGCAGCCCCCGGGACACCAATGAGCAGTACTTC.

This rearrangement joins TRBV20-1 to TRBJ2-5, with D perhaps matching TRBD2 (6 bases). Judging by the DNA end, TRBJ2-1 fits better; the J call may be wrong. The CDR3 extends over 15 amino acids. The germline gives CDR1 DFQATT, CDR2 SNEGSKA (reference sequence). In nucleotides, the CDR3 is TGCAGTGCTATCCCTCTGACACGGGAGAAAGAGACCCAGTTCTTC. It translates to CSAIPLTREKETQFF.

This clonotype came up once. J is TRBJ2-1 and V is TRBV7-2, with 10 bases fitting TRBD2. The CDR3 totals 14 residues. Germline V gene lookup returns CDR1 SGHTA and CDR2 FQGNSA. Trimming cost V 5 bases and J 10 bases; bases outside gene matches: 8. The CDR3 sequence: CASSPQRGGWEQFF. CDR3 DNA: TGTGCCAGCAGCCCACAGCGGGGGGGTTGGGAGCAGTTCTTC.

This clonotype was counted a few times. The chain couples TRBV9 to TRBJ2-2; maybe TRBD1 (6 bases). Trimming removed 0 bases at V and 5 bases at J, with 14 bases between. The CDR3 extends over 16 amino acids. Per germline, CDR1 SGDLS and CDR2 YYNGEE. The CDR3 region is CASSVDRTVRTGELFF. The CDR3 nucleotides are TGTGCCAGCAGCGTAGATCGGACAGTAAGGACCGGGGAGCTGTTTTTT.

The J gene is TRBJ2-4, the V gene TRBV20-1; 7 bases align to TRBD2. The CDR3 is 14 amino acids. V lost 1 base, J lost 13 bases, and 13 bases stayed unmatched. Germline assignment: CDR1 DFQATT and CDR2 SNEGSKA (reference sequence). The CDR3 here is CSARAREVYNEQYF. The CDR3 DNA reads as TGCAGTGCTAGAGCCCGGGAGGTTTACAATGAGCAGTACTTC.

This clonotype has a handful of counts. The chain couples TRBV20-1 to TRBJ2-7; no firm D call. The V end was cut by 2 bases, the J end by 4 bases, with 6 bases between. This CDR3 comprises 11 residues. CDR1 is DFQATT, CDR2 SNEGSKA, per germline (reference sequence). The CDR3 sequence is CSARLKYEQYF. CDR3 sequence (DNA): TGCAGTGCTAGACTAAAGTACGAGCAGTACTTC.

The V call is TRBV28, the J call TRBJ2-1; 8 bases agree with TRBD1. The junction had 9 bases not matched to a gene; V was cut back by 0 bases and J by 8 bases. This CDR3 is 16 amino acids long. Germline values: CDR1 MDHEN, CDR2 SYDVKM. The CDR3 DNA sequence: TGTGCCAGCAGTTTATGGGGGACAGGAAAAAACGATGAGCAGTTCTTC. It is translated as CASSLWGTGKNDEQFF.